This T cell receptor beta chain came from a study of T cell responses to AZD1222 COVID-19 vaccine. Comments on this clone: Its target is not known.

Method: immunoSEQ multiplex PCR; TCRdb's copy keeps in-frame clones and lacks some. The sample carries approximately 120,000 clones, 88% recorded once. Findings and caveats of the study: Repertoire sampling was restricted to post-peak T cell response timepoints. Per reports, nearly half of all spike-specific TCRs target regions that are unmutated in variants. Possibly, clonal diversity was underestimated; donors were largely white British and included more females.

Germline V CDR1 and CDR2: SGHTA, FQGNSA. The CDR3 loop spans 18 amino acids. V lost 5 bases, J lost 1 base, and 12 bases stayed unmatched. The sequenced sample was peripheral blood, obtained on day 0 of AZD1222 vaccination. V usage is TRBV7-2 and J usage is TRBJ2-2, with 8 bases identical to TRBD1. The source of this sequence is an adult in good health. Here the CDR3 reads CASSPLQLRGRNTGELFF. Written as DNA, the CDR3 is TGTGCCAGCAGCCCGCTACAGCTCAGGGGGCGGAACACCGGGGAGCTGTTTTTT.